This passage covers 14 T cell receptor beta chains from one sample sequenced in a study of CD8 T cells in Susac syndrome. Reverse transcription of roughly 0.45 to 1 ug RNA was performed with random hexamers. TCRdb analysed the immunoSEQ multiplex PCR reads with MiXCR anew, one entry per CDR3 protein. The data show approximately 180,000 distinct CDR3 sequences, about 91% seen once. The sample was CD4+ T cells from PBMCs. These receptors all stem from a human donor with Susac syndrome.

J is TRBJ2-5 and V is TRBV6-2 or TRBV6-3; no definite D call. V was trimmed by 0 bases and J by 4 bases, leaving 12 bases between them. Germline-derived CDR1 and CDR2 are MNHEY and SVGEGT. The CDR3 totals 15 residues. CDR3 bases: TGTGCCAGCAGTTACTCGGATAGGACGGGAGAGACCCAGTACTTC. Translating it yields CASSYSDRTGETQYF.

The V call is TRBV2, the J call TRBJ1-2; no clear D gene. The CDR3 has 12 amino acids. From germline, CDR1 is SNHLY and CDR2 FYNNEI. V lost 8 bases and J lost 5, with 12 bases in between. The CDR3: CASGRVGYGYTF. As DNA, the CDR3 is TGTGCCAGCGGGAGGGTAGGATATGGCTACACCTTC.

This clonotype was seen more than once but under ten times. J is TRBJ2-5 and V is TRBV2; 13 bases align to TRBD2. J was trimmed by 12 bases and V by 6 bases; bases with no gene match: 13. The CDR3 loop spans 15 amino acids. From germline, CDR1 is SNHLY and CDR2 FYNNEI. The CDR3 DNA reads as TGTGCCAGCAGATGGACTAGCGGGGGCGATGGAGGAAAGTACTTC. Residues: CASRWTSGGDGGKYF.

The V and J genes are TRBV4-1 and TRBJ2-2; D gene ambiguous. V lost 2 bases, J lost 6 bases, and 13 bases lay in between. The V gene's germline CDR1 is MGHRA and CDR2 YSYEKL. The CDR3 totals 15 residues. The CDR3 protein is CASSQNNIGPGELFF. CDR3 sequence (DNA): TGCGCCAGCAGCCAAAACAACATAGGCCCCGGGGAGCTGTTTTTT.

The CDR3 spells CASSLNTLYQETQYF. The CDR3 DNA reads TGTGCCAGCAGCTTAAATACTCTGTACCAAGAGACCCAGTACTTC. The chain joins TRBV7-2 to TRBJ2-5; D is ambiguous. V lost 2 bases to trimming and J lost 0 bases, with 10 bases between them. Germline CDR1 and CDR2: SGHTA and FQGNSA. This CDR3 has 15 amino acids.

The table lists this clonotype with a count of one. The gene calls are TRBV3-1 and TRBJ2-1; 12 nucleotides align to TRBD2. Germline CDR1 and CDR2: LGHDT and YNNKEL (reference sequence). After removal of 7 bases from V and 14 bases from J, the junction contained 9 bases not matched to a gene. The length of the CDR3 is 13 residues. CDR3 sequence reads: CASTSGGGSSKFF. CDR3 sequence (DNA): TGTGCCAGCACTAGCGGGGGGGGCTCTTCGAAGTTCTTC.

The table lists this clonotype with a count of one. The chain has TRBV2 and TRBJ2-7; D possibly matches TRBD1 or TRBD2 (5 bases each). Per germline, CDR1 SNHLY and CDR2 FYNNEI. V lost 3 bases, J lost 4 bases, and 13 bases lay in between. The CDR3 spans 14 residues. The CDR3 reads CASSEGPRLYEQYF. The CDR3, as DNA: TGTGCCAGCAGTGAGGGACCGCGTCTATACGAGCAGTACTTC.

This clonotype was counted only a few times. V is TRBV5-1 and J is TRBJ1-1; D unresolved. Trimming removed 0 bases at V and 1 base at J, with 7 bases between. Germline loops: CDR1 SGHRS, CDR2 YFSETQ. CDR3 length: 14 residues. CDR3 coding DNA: TGCGCCAGCAGCTTGGCTAGAGGGAACACTGAAGCTTTCTTT. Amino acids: CASSLARGNTEAFF.

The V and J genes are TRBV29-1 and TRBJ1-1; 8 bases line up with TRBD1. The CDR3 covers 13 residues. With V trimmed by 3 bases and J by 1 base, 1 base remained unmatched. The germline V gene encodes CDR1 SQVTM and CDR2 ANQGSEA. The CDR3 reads CSVEGTGNTEAFF. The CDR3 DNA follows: TGCAGCGTTGAGGGGACAGGGAACACTGAAGCTTTCTTT.

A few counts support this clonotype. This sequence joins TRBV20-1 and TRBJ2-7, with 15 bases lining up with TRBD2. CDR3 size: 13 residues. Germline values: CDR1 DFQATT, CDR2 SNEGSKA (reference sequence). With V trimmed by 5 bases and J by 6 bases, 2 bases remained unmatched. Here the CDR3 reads CSAGLAGGSEQYF. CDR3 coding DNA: TGCAGTGCTGGACTAGCGGGGGGGAGCGAGCAGTACTTC.

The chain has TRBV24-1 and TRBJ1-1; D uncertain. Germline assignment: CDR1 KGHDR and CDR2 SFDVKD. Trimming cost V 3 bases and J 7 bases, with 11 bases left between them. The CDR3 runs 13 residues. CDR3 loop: CATSDQTRSEAFF. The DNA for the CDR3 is TGTGCCACCAGTGATCAAACAAGAAGTGAAGCTTTCTTT.

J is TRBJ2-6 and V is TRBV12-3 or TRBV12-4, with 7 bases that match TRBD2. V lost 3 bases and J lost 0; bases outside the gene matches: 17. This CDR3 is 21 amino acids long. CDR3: CASSFRAGSRGENSGANVLTF. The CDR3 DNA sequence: TGTGCCAGCAGTTTCAGGGCAGGATCACGGGGGGAAAACTCTGGGGCCAACGTCCTGACTTTC.

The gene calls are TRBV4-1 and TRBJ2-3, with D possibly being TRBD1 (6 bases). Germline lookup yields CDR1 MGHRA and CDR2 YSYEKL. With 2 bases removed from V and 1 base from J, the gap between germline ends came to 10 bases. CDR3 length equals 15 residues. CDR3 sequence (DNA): TGCGCCAGCAGCCAAATGTACAGGGGCACAGATACGCAGTATTTT. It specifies CASSQMYRGTDTQYF.

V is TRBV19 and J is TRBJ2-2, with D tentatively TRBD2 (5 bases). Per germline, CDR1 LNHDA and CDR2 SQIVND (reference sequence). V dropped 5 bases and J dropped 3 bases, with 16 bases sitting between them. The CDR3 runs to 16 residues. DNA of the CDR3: TGTGCCAGTAGTCAGCCTCCGGGGTACGACACCGGGGAGCTGTTTTTT. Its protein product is CASSQPPGYDTGELFF.